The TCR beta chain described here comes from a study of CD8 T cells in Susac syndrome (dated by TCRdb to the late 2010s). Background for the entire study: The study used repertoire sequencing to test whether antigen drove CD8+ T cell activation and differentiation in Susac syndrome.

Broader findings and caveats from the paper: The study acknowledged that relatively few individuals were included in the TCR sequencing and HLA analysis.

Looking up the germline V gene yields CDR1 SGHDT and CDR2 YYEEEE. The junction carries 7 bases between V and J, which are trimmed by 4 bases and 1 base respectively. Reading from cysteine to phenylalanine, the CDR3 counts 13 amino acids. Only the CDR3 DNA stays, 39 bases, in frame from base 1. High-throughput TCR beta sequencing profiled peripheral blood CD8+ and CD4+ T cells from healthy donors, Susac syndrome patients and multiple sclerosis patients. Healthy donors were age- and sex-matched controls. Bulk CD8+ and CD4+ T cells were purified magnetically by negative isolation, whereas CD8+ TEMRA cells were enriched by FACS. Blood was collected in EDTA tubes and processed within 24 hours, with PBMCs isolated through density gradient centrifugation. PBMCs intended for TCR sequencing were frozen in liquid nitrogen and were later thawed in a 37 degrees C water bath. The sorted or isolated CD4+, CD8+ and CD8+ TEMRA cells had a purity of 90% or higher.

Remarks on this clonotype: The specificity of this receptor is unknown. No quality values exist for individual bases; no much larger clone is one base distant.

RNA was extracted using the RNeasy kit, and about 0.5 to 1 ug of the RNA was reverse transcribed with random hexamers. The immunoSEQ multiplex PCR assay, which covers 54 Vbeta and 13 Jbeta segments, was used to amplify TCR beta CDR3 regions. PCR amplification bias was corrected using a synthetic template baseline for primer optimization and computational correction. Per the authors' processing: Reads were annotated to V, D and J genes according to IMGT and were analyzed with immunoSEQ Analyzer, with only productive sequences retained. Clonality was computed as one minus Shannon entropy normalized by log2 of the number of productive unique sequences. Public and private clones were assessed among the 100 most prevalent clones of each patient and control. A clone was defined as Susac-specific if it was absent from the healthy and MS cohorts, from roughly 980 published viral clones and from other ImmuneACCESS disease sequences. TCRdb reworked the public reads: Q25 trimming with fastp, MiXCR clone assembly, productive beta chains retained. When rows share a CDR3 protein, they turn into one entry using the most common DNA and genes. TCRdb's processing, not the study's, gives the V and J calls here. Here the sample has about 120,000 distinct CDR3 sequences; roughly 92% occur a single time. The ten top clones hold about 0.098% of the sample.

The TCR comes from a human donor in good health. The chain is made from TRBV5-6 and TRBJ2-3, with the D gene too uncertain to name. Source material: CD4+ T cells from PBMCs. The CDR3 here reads CASSPTGTDTQYF. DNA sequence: TGTGCCAGCAGCCCGACCGGCACAGATACGCAGTATTTT.